The 30 T cell receptor beta chains below all came from one sample that was sequenced in a study of early T cells in non-severe SARS-CoV-2 infection. MiXCR was run by TCRdb on the 5' RACE reads, yielding one entry per CDR3 protein. The sample includes around 98,000 distinct CDR3 sequences, approximately 9.9% seen only once; the top ten take roughly 4.9%. Sequenced sample: whole blood. These receptors originate from an adult who was a healthcare worker with PCR-confirmed SARS-CoV-2 infection or an uninfected control (not recorded which).

This clonotype has just a few counts. The chain links TRBV11-3 to TRBJ2-1; no clear D gene. The CDR3 is 15 residues long. V lost 0 bases and J 7 bases, leaving 13 bases between the germline ends. Per the germline V gene, CDR1 is SGHNT and CDR2 is YENEEA. For the CDR3, the DNA is TGTGCCAGCAGCTTAGAACTTGGCCCAAGGAATGAGCAGTTCTTC. Protein: CASSLELGPRNEQFF.

The table lists this clonotype with many counts. V gene TRBV27 combines with J gene TRBJ1-1, with unresolved D. V was clipped by 3 bases and J by 11 bases, with 7 bases between them. CDR1 is MNHEY, CDR2 SMNVEV, per germline (reference sequence). The CDR3 contains 10 residues. The CDR3 protein is CASSFQEAFF. The CDR3 DNA reads TGTGCCAGCAGTTTTCAAGAGGCTTTCTTT.

This clonotype was seen ten or more times. The gene calls are TRBV28 and TRBJ2-7, with D possibly being TRBD1 (5 bases). The germline gives CDR1 MDHEN, CDR2 SYDVKM. Deletions cut 3 bases from V and 6 bases from J, with 15 bases between. This CDR3 comprises 14 residues. CDR3 nucleotides: TGTGCCAGCAGTTTGGGCAGGGTCGTGTTCGAGCAGTACTTC. Protein sequence: CASSLGRVVFEQYF.

This clonotype occurred a few times. The chain combines TRBV20-1 with TRBJ1-1; D may be TRBD1 (6 bases). V was trimmed by 3 bases and J by 6 bases, leaving 17 bases between them. Germline V gene data show CDR1 as DFQATT and CDR2 as SNEGSKA (reference sequence). The CDR3 runs to 14 residues. CDR3 protein: CSARAPRGPPEAFF. DNA for the CDR3: TGCAGTGCTAGGGCCCCCAGGGGTCCCCCTGAAGCTTTCTTT.

This clonotype has at least ten counts. This chain connects TRBV28 to TRBJ2-5; tentative D call: TRBD1 (5 bases). The germline V gene encodes CDR1 MDHEN and CDR2 SYDVKM. The CDR3 sequence is 14 residues long. Trimming took off 4 bases at V and 0 bases at J, with 9 bases between the two ends. The CDR3 sequence: CASSYEQDQETQYF. CDR3 in DNA: TGTGCCAGCAGTTACGAACAGGACCAAGAGACCCAGTACTTC.

This clonotype was recorded at least ten times. This chain joins TRBV6-5 and TRBJ2-2, with a possible D match to TRBD2 (6 bases). The V gene's germline CDR1 is MNHEY and CDR2 SVGAGI. CDR3 length: 17 amino acids. V lost 0 bases, J lost 7 bases, and 18 bases lay in between. The CDR3 is CASSYSMTRGIHGELFF. The DNA of the CDR3 is TGTGCCAGCAGTTACTCAATGACTCGGGGGATCCACGGGGAGCTGTTTTTT.

The rearrangement links TRBV6-5 to TRBJ1-1; TRBD1 might be the D (6 bases). The germline V and J ends were trimmed by 6 bases and 5 bases, with 16 bases remaining between them. Germline V gene lookup returns CDR1 MNHEY and CDR2 SVGAGI. This CDR3 is built from 14 residues. The CDR3 DNA follows: TGTGCCAGCAGCCCTGGGGGCGAGGGTACTGAAGCTTTCTTT. As protein: CASSPGGEGTEAFF.

In its sample, this clonotype was seen many times. The gene calls are TRBV4-1 and TRBJ2-1, with 9 bases lining up with TRBD2. CDR1 and CDR2 from the germline V gene are MGHRA and YSYEKL. This CDR3 has 18 amino acids. The ends lost 3 bases at V and 4 bases at J; junction bases unmatched: 13. In DNA, the CDR3 is TGCGCCAGCAGCCAGGATCCGAGCTTAGCGGGAGTTTACAATGAGCAGTTCTTC. It codes for CASSQDPSLAGVYNEQFF.

In this sample, this clonotype turned up a few times. This chain uses TRBV7-3 with TRBJ2-1, with 10 bases identical to TRBD2. This CDR3 has 17 amino acids. CDR1 is SGHTA, CDR2 FQGTGA, per germline. After removal of 5 bases from V and 2 bases from J, the junction contained 9 bases not matched to a gene. CDR3 protein: CASSPSFLAGAYNEQFF. In nucleotides, the CDR3 is TGTGCCAGCAGCCCCTCCTTCCTAGCGGGGGCCTACAATGAGCAGTTCTTC. Complete variable domain (other parts from reference TRBV7-3 and TRBJ2-1): GAGVSQTPSNKVTEKGKYVELRCDPISGHTALYWYRQSLGQGPEFLIYFQGTGAADDSGLPNDRFFAVRPEGSVSTLKIQRTERGDSAVYLCASSPSFLAGAYNEQFFGPGTRLTVL.

This clonotype came up a few times. The chain combines TRBV4-1 with TRBJ1-2, with D possibly TRBD1 on 6 matching bases. V was shortened by 0 bases and J by 4 bases, with 24 bases between the two germline ends. The CDR3 length is 19 residues. CDR1 is MGHRA and CDR2 is YSYEKL in the germline V gene. The CDR3 sequence is CASSQDPGAGKSLLYGYTF. In nucleotides, the CDR3 is TGCGCCAGCAGCCAAGATCCAGGGGCAGGGAAATCTTTACTCTATGGCTACACCTTC.

This clonotype was counted a few times. The J gene is TRBJ1-1, the V gene TRBV4-1; no clear D. The CDR3 is 11 amino acids. Germline CDR1 and CDR2: MGHRA and YSYEKL. Trimming took 0 bases from V and 8 from J, leaving 4 bases between them. CDR3: CASSQDKEAFF. In nucleotides, the CDR3 is TGCGCCAGCAGCCAAGATAAAGAAGCTTTCTTT.

This clonotype was recorded many times. The rearrangement uses TRBV7-2 and TRBJ2-3, with 11 bases lining up with TRBD2. V lost 1 base, J lost 3 bases, and 3 bases stayed unmatched. The CDR3 runs 16 residues. Germline V lookup: CDR1 SGHTA, CDR2 FQGNSA. CDR3 in amino acids: CASSLDSGGATDTQYF. Written as DNA, the CDR3 is TGTGCCAGCAGCTTAGATAGCGGGGGGGCTACAGATACGCAGTATTTT. The entire variable domain, with the rest obtained from reference TRBV7-2 and TRBJ2-3, is as follows: GAGVSQSPSNKVTEKGKDVELRCDPISGHTALYWYRQSLGQGLEFLIYFQGNSAPDKSGLPSDRFSAERTGGSVSTLTIQRTQQEDSAVYLCASSLDSGGATDTQYFGPGTRLTVL.

This clonotype occurred a few times. The chain is built from TRBV7-2 and TRBJ2-7; the D gene could be TRBD1 or TRBD2 (5 bases each). Germline V gives CDR1 SGHTA, CDR2 FQGNSA. V was pared by 5 bases and J by 2 bases, with 16 bases between. The CDR3 has 15 residues. The CDR3 loop reads CASSKEGIYTYEQYF. In DNA, the CDR3 is TGTGCCAGCAGCAAAGAGGGGATTTACACCTACGAGCAGTACTTC.

This clonotype showed up many times. The genes are TRBV20-1 and TRBJ1-1; D is uncertain. CDR1 DFQATT and CDR2 SNEGSKA come from the germline V gene (reference sequence). This CDR3 spans 13 amino acids. The germline V and J ends were trimmed by 6 bases and 0 bases, with 11 bases remaining between them. This CDR3 reads CSADGPVNTEAFF. The CDR3 nucleotides read TGCAGTGCAGACGGACCGGTGAACACTGAAGCTTTCTTT.

This clonotype was observed a handful of times. The rearrangement uses TRBV21-1 and TRBJ2-3; TRBD2 is the table's D call and was not checked against the DNA. TRBV21-1 is noted as a pseudogene. The CDR3 extends over 15 amino acids. CDR3 in DNA: TGTGCCAGCAGTAAGCGGGAGCGGGACACAGATACGCAGTATTTT. Translating gives CASSKRERDTDTQYF.

This clonotype was counted at least ten times. The chain uses TRBV7-2 and TRBJ1-4, with TRBD1 matching over 9 bases. Germline V gene sequence: CDR1 SGHTA, CDR2 FQGNSA. The CDR3 extends over 14 amino acids. V lost 1 base, J lost 9 bases, and 3 bases stayed unmatched. As DNA, the CDR3 is TGTGCCAGCAGCTTAGACGGACAGGGGAAAAAACTGTTTTTT. Amino acid sequence: CASSLDGQGKKLFF.

In its sample, this clonotype was seen many times. The rearrangement joins TRBV27 to TRBJ2-4; 12 bases are shared with TRBD2. CDR1 is MNHEY and CDR2 is SMNVEV in the germline V gene (reference sequence). The CDR3 runs 18 residues. V gave up 3 bases and J gave up 0 bases; unmatched junction bases: 6. The CDR3 nucleotides are TGTGCCAGCAGTTTGGGGCTAGCGGGAGGGGTAGCCAAAAACATTCAGTACTTC. This encodes CASSLGLAGGVAKNIQYF.

This clonotype showed up many times. This chain joins TRBV28 and TRBJ2-7, with 12 bases identical to TRBD1. This CDR3 comprises 15 residues. CDR1 is MDHEN, CDR2 SYDVKM, per germline. V dropped 6 bases and J dropped 3; count of bases not matched to a gene: 6. The DNA of the CDR3 is TGTGCCAGCAGCCCCGGGACAGGGGGCGTCTACGAGCAGTACTTC. Its translation: CASSPGTGGVYEQYF. Full variable domain (rest looked up from reference TRBV28 and TRBJ2-7): DVKVTQSSRYLVKRTGEKVFLECVQDMDHENMFWYRQDPGLGLRLIYFSYDVKMKEKGDIPEGYSVSREKKERFSLILESASTNQTSMYLCASSPGTGGVYEQYFGPGTRLTVT.

The rearrangement links TRBV7-6 to TRBJ2-3, with 16 bases that match TRBD2. This CDR3 is built from 17 residues. Germline assignment: CDR1 SGHVS and CDR2 FNYEAQ. V shed 3 bases and J 5 bases; nucleotides not matched to a gene: 5. CDR3 in DNA: TGTGCCAGCAGCTTGGGACTAGCGGGAGGGACGAGAGATACGCAGTATTTT. Translated, it gives CASSLGLAGGTRDTQYF.

This clonotype was picked up a small number of times. The junction and the germline gene differ at one end; a read error may be behind it. The J gene is TRBJ1-2, the V gene TRBV12-5, with D tentatively TRBD1 (5 bases). The CDR3 has 13 residues. In germline, CDR1 is LGHNT, CDR2 FRNRAP. The CDR3 region is CASGLDLARGGAF. In DNA, the CDR3 is TGTGCTAGTGGTTTGGACCTAGCGAGGGGAGGCGCCTTC.

This clonotype has a count of ten or more. V gene TRBV28 combines with J gene TRBJ2-7, with D possibly being TRBD1 (6 bases). CDR1 MDHEN and CDR2 SYDVKM come from the germline V gene. Between the trimmed V and J ends, which lost 6 bases and 6 bases, there was a span of 21 bases. This CDR3 contains 15 residues. The DNA for the CDR3 is TGTGCCAGCAGCCCGGGGTCGGACAGTCTTCCCGAGCAGTACTTC. Its protein product is CASSPGSDSLPEQYF. Supplemented by reference TRBV28 and TRBJ2-7, the full variable domain reads DVKVTQSSRYLVKRTGEKVFLECVQDMDHENMFWYRQDPGLGLRLIYFSYDVKMKEKGDIPEGYSVSREKKERFSLILESASTNQTSMYLCASSPGSDSLPEQYFGPGTRLTVT.

This clonotype was detected many times. The V and J genes are TRBV5-5 and TRBJ1-4, with 7 positions matching TRBD1. This CDR3 contains 16 residues. V lost 1 base, J lost 5 bases, and 8 bases stayed unmatched. The germline V gene has CDR1 SGHKS and CDR2 YYEKEE (reference sequence). CDR3 sequence reads: CASSLYGVTGNEKLFF. CDR3 DNA sequence: TGTGCCAGCAGCTTGTATGGAGTGACAGGGAATGAAAAACTGTTTTTT.

This clonotype was recorded a few times. This chain joins TRBV28 and TRBJ2-2, with TRBD1 identical over 8 bases. The CDR3 contains 16 residues. The germline gives CDR1 MDHEN, CDR2 SYDVKM. V dropped 6 bases and J dropped 1; count of bases not matched to a gene: 7. The CDR3 loop is CASSSAGGLNTGELFF. The DNA of the CDR3 is TGTGCCAGCAGCTCGGCAGGGGGCTTGAACACCGGGGAGCTGTTTTTT. Based on the CDR3 plus reference TRBV28 and TRBJ2-2, the full variable domain is DVKVTQSSRYLVKRTGEKVFLECVQDMDHENMFWYRQDPGLGLRLIYFSYDVKMKEKGDIPEGYSVSREKKERFSLILESASTNQTSMYLCASSSAGGLNTGELFFGEGSRLTVL.

This clonotype was seen more than once but under ten times. The V call is TRBV7-8, the J call TRBJ2-5; 13 nucleotides align to TRBD2. Germline V gene data show CDR1 as SGHVS and CDR2 as FQNEAQ. With V trimmed by 5 bases and J by 2 bases, 11 bases remained unmatched. The CDR3 extends over 18 amino acids. CDR3 sequence: CASSVSNPTSGGQETQYF. The CDR3 DNA sequence: TGTGCCAGCAGCGTATCAAACCCGACTAGCGGGGGGCAAGAGACCCAGTACTTC. Full variable domain (missing parts from reference TRBV7-8 and TRBJ2-5): GAGVSQSPRYKVAKRGQDVALRCDPISGHVSLFWYQQALGQGPEFLTYFQNEAQLDKSGLPSDRFFAERPEGSVSTLKIQRTQQEDSAVYLCASSVSNPTSGGQETQYFGPGTRLLVL.

This clonotype has at least ten counts. The V gene is TRBV9, the J gene TRBJ1-2, with a tentative D call TRBD1 (5 bases). The germline CDR1 and CDR2 sequences are SGDLS and YYNGEE. Deletions cut 5 bases from V and 0 bases from J, with 14 bases between. The CDR3 has 15 residues. CDR3 region: CASSAPQGANYGYTF. The CDR3 bases are TGTGCCAGCAGTGCCCCGCAGGGAGCTAACTATGGCTACACCTTC. The full variable domain, its missing parts supplied by reference TRBV9 and TRBJ1-2, is DSGVTQTPKHLITATGQRVTLRCSPRSGDLSVYWYQQSLDQGLQFLIQYYNGEERAKGNILERFSAQQFPDLHSELNLSSLELGDSALYFCASSAPQGANYGYTFGSGTRLTVV.

The chain has TRBV29-1 and TRBJ1-2; D gene uncertain. Germline loops: CDR1 SQVTM, CDR2 ANQGSEA. The CDR3 runs to 11 residues. The V gene lost 4 bases and the J gene lost 8 bases, with 11 bases spanning the gap. The CDR3 reads CSVGQDGGYTF. CDR3 bases: TGCAGCGTTGGGCAGGACGGAGGCTACACCTTC.

A few counts support this clonotype. V is TRBV13 and J is TRBJ2-5; D is uncertain. Germline-derived CDR1 and CDR2 are PRHDT and FYEKMQ (reference sequence). The CDR3 consists of 12 residues. Trimming removed 0 bases from V and 7 bases from J, with 6 bases in between. CDR3 nucleotide sequence: TGTGCCAGCAGCTTAGGCCCAGGGACCCAGTACTTC. It encodes CASSLGPGTQYF.

Ten or more counts support this clonotype. This chain uses TRBV2 with TRBJ2-1; the D gene is possibly TRBD2 (6 bases). The germline V gene has CDR1 SNHLY and CDR2 FYNNEI. V dropped 2 bases and J dropped 6 bases, with 14 bases sitting between them. The CDR3 spans 15 residues. CDR3 DNA: TGTGCCAGCAGTGAAACGCGGGGCGCGGGCAATGAGCAGTTCTTC. This encodes CASSETRGAGNEQFF.

This clonotype was seen many times. The chain uses TRBV20-1 and TRBJ2-5; 7 bases are shared with TRBD2. V gave up 8 bases and J gave up 1 base; unmatched junction bases: 22. The CDR3 runs to 18 residues. Germline assignment: CDR1 DFQATT and CDR2 SNEGSKA (reference sequence). The CDR3 nucleotides read TGCAGTTTTACCATTCCTAGCGGCTCACGCGCGATCCAAGAGACCCAGTACTTC. Amino acid sequence: CSFTIPSGSRAIQETQYF.

This clonotype was recorded a few times. The chain recombines TRBV20-1 with TRBJ2-7, with 10 bases fitting TRBD1. This CDR3 contains 14 residues. Germline V gives CDR1 DFQATT, CDR2 SNEGSKA (reference sequence). V dropped 4 bases and J dropped 3; count of bases not matched to a gene: 6. In DNA form, the CDR3 reads TGCAGTGCTACCCGGACAGGGGGGGTCTACGAGCAGTACTTC. It codes for CSATRTGGVYEQYF.